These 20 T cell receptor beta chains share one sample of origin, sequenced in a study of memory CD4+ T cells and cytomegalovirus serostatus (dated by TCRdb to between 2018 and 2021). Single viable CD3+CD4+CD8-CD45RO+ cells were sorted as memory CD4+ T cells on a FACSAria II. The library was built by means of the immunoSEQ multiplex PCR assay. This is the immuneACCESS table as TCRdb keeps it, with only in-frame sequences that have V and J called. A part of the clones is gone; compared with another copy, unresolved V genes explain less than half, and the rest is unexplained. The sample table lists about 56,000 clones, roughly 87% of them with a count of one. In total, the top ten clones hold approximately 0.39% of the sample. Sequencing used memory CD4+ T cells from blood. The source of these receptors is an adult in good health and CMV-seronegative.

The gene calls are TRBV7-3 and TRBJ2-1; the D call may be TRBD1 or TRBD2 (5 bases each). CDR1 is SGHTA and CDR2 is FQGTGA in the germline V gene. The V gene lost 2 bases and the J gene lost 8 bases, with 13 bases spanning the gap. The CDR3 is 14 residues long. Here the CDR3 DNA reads TGTGCCAGCAGCTTAGGAAACCGGGGCTATGAGCAGTTCTTC. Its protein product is CASSLGNRGYEQFF. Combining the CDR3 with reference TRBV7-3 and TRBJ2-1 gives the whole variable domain GAGVSQTPSNKVTEKGKYVELRCDPISGHTALYWYRQSLGQGPEFLIYFQGTGAADDSGLPNDRFFAVRPEGSVSTLKIQRTERGDSAVYLCASSLGNRGYEQFFGPGTRLTVL.

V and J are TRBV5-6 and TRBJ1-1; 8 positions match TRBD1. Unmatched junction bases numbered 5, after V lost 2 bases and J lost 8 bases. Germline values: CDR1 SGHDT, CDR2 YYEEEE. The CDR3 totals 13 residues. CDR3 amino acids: CASSFQGASEAFF. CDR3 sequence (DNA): TGTGCCAGCAGCTTCCAGGGGGCATCCGAAGCTTTCTTT. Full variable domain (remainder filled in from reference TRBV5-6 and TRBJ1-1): DAGVTQSPTHLIKTRGQQVTLRCSPKSGHDTVSWYQQALGQGPQFIFQYYEEEERQRGNFPDRFSGHQFPNYSSELNVNALLLGDSALYLCASSFQGASEAFFGQGTRLTVV.

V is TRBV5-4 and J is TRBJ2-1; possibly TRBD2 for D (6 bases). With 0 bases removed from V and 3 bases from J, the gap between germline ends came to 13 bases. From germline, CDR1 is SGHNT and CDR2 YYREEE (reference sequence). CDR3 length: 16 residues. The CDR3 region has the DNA TGTGCCAGCAGCTTGGAAAGCGGGCGGCTCTACAATGAGCAGTTCTTC. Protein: CASSLESGRLYNEQFF.

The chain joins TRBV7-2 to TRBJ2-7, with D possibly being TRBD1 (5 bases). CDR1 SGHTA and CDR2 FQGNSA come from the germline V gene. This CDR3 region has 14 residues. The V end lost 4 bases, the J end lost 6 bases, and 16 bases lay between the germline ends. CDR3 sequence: CASSSISTGFEQYF. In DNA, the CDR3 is TGTGCCAGCAGCTCTATCTCTACAGGATTCGAGCAGTACTTC. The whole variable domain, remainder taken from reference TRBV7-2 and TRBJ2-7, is GAGVSQSPSNKVTEKGKDVELRCDPISGHTALYWYRQSLGQGLEFLIYFQGNSAPDKSGLPSDRFSAERTGGSVSTLTIQRTQQEDSAVYLCASSSISTGFEQYFGPGTRLTVT.

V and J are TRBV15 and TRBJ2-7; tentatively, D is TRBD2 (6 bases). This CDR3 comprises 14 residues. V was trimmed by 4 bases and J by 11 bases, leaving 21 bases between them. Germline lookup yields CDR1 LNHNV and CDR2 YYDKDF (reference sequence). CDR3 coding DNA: TGTGCCACCAGCACCCTGGGGGGTCCTTCGGAAAAGTACTTC. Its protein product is CATSTLGGPSEKYF.

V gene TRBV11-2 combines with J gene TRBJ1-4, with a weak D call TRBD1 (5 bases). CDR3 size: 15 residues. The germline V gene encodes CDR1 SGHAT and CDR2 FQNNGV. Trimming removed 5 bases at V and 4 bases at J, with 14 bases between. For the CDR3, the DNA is TGTGCCAGCAGCCCTCCGGGACGGAGTAATGAAAAACTGTTTTTT. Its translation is CASSPPGRSNEKLFF.

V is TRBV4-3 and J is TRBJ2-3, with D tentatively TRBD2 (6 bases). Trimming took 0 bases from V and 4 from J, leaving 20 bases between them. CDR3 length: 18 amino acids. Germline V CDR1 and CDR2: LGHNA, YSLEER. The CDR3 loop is CASSQDGGLSGRSDTQYF. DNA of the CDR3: TGCGCCAGCAGCCAAGATGGAGGGCTTAGCGGTCGATCAGATACGCAGTATTTT.

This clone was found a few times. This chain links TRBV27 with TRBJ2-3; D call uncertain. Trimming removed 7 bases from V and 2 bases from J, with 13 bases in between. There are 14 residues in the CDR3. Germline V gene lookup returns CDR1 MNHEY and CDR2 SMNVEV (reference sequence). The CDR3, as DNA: TGTGCCAGCACAACGGGCAGCTACACAGATACGCAGTATTTT. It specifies CASTTGSYTDTQYF.

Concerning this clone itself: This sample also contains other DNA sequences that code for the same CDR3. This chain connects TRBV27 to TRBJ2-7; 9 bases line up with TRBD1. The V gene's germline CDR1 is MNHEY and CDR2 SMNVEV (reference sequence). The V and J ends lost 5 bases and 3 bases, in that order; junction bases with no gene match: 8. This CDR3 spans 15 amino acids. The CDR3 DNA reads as TGTGCCAGCAGTCGTAGACCGGGACAGGGCTACGAGCAGTACTTC. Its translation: CASSRRPGQGYEQYF.

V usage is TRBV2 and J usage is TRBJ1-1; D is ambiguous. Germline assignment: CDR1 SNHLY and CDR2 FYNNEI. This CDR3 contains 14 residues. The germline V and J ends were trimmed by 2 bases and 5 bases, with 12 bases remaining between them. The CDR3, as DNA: TGTGCCAGCAGTGAATTATTGGTTCGGACTGAAGCTTTCTTT. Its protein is CASSELLVRTEAFF.

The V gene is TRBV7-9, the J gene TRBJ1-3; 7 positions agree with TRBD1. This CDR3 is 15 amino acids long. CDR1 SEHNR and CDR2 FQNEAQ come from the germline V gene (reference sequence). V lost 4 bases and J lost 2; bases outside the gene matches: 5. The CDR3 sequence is CASSSGGDTGNTIYF. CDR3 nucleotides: TGTGCCAGCAGCTCAGGGGGGGATACTGGAAACACCATATATTTT.

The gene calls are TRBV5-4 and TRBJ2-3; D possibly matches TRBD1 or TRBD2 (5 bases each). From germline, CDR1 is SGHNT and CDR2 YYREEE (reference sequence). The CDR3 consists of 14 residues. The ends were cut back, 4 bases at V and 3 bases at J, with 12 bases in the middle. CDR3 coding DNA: TGTGCCAGCAGCGTCCGGGACCATACAGATACGCAGTATTTT. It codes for CASSVRDHTDTQYF.

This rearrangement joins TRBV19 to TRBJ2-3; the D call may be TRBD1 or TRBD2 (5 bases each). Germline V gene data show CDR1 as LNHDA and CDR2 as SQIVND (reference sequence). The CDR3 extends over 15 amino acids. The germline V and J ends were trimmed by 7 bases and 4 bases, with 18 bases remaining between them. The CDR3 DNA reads TGTGCCAGTACCTTAGGGGAGCCGGGCTCAGATACGCAGTATTTT. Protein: CASTLGEPGSDTQYF.

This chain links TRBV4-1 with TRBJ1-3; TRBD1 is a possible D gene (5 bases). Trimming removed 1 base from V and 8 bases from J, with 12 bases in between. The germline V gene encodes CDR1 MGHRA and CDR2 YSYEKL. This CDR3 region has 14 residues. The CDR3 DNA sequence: TGCGCCAGCAGCCAAGCACGAGTGGGGGACACCATATATTTT. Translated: CASSQARVGDTIYF.

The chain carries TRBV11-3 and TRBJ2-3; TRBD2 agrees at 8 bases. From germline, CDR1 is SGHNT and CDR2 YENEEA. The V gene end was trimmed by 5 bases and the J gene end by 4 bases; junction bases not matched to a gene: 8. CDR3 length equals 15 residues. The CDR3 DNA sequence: TGTGCCAGCAGCCGAGACGGGGGGGCCCCAGATACGCAGTATTTT. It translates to CASSRDGGAPDTQYF.

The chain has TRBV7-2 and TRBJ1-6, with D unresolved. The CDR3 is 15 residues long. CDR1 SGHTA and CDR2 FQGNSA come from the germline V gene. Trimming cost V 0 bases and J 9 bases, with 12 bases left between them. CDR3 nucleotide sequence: TGTGCCAGCAGCTTAGCGGCAGTAGGAAGTTCACCCCTCCACTTT. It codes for CASSLAAVGSSPLHF.

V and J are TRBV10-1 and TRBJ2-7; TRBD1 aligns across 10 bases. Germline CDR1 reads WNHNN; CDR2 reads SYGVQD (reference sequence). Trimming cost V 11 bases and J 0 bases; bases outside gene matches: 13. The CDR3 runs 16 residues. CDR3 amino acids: CAGCSVGQGVSYEQYF. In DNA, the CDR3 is TGCGCCGGCTGTTCTGTCGGACAGGGGGTCTCCTACGAGCAGTACTTC.

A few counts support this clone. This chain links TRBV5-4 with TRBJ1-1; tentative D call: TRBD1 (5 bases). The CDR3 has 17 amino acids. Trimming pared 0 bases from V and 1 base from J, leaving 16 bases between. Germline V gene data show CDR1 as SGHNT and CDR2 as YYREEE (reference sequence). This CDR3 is CASSLGGAGGANTEAFF. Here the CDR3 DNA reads TGTGCCAGCAGCTTGGGGGGAGCAGGAGGGGCGAACACTGAAGCTTTCTTT.

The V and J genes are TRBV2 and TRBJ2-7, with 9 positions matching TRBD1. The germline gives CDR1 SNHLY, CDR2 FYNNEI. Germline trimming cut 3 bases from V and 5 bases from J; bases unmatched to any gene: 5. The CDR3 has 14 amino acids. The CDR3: CASSDTGGRNEQYF. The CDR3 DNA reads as TGTGCCAGCAGTGATACAGGGGGCAGGAACGAGCAGTACTTC.

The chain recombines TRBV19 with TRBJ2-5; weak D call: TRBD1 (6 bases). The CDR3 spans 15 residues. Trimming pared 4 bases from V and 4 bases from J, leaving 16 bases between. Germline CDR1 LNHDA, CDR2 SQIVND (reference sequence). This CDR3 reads CASSKGRGVGETQYF. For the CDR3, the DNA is TGTGCCAGTAGTAAGGGCAGGGGAGTAGGAGAGACCCAGTACTTC. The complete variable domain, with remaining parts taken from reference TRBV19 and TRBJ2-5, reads DGGITQSPKYLFRKEGQNVTLSCEQNLNHDAMYWYRQDPGQGLRLIYYSQIVNDFQKGDIAEGYSVSREKKESFPLTVTSAQKNPTAFYLCASSKGRGVGETQYFGPGTRLLVL.